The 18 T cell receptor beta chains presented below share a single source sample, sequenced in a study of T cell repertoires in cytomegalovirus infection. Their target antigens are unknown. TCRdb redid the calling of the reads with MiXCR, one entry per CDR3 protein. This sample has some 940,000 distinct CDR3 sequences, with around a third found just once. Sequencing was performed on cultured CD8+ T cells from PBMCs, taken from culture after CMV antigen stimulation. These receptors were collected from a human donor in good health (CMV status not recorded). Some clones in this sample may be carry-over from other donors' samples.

CDR3 in amino acids: CSARDLEDGYTF. For the CDR3, the DNA is TGCAGTGCTAGAGATCTGGAGGATGGCTACACCTTC. This rearrangement joins TRBV20-1 to TRBJ1-2, with D unresolved. V dropped 0 bases and J dropped 6 bases, with 8 bases sitting between them. Germline loops: CDR1 DFQATT, CDR2 SNEGSKA (reference sequence). The CDR3 is made up of 12 amino acids.

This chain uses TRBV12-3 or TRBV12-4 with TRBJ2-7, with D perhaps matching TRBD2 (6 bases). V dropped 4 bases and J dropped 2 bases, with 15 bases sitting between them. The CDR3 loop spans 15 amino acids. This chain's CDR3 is CASSSLAGPAYEQYF. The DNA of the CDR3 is TGTGCCAGCAGTTCCCTTGCGGGGCCCGCCTACGAGCAGTACTTC.

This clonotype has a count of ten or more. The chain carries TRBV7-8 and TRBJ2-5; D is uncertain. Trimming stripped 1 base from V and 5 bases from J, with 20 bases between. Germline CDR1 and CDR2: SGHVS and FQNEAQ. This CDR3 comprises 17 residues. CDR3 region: CASSLGIIGTYRETQYF. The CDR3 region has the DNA TGTGCCAGCAGCTTAGGTATAATTGGTACCTATCGGGAGACCCAGTACTTC.

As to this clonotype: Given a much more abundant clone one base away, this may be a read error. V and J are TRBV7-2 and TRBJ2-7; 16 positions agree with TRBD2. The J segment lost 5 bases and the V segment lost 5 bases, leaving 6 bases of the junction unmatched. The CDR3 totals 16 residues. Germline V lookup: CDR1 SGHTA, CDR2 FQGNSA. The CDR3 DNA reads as TGTGCCAGCAGCCGGGGACTAGCGGGGGGGCACCACGAGCAGTACTTC. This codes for CASSRGLAGGHHEQYF.

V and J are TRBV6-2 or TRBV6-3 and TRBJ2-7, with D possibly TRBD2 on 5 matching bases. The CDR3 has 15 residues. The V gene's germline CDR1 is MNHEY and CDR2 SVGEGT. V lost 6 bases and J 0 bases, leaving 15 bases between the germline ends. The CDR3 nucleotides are TGTGCCAGCAGAGGCGACCATGGGAGCTCCTACGAGCAGTACGTC. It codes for CASRGDHGSSYEQYV.

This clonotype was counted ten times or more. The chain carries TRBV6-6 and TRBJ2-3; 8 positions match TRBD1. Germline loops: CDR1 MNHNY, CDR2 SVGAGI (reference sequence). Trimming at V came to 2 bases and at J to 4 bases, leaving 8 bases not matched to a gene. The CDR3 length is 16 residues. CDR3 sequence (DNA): TGTGCCAGCAGTTACCCCGACAGGGGTGGCGCAGATACGCAGTATTTT. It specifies CASSYPDRGGADTQYF.

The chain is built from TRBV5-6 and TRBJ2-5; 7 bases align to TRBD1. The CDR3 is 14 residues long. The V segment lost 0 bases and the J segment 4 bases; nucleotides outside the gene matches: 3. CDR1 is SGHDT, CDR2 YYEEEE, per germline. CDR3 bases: TGTGCCAGCAGCTTGGAGGACAGGCGAGAGACCCAGTACTTC. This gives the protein CASSLEDRRETQYF.

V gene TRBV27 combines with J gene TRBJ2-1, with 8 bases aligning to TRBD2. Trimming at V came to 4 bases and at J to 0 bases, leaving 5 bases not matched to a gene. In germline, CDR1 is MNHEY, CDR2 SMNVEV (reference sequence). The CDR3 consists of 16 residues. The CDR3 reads CASSSSGTSSYNEQFF. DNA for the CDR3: TGTGCCAGCAGTTCCTCCGGGACTAGCTCCTACAATGAGCAGTTCTTC.

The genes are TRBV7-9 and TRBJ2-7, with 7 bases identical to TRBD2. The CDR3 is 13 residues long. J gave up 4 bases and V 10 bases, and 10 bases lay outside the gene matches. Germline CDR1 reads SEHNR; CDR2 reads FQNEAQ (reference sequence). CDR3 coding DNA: TGTGCCATCGGGGGGACGGCGGTTTACGAGCAGTACGTC. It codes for CAIGGTAVYEQYV.

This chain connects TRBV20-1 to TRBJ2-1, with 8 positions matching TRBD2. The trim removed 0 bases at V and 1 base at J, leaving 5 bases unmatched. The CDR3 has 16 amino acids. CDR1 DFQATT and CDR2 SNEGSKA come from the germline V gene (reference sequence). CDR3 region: CSARDLGRASYNEQFF. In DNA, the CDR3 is TGCAGTGCTAGAGATCTCGGGAGGGCTTCCTACAATGAGCAGTTCTTC.

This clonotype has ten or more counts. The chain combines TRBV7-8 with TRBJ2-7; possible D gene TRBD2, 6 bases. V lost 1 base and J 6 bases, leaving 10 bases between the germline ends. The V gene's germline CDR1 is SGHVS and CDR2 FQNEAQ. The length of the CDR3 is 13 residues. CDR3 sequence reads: CASSLGGGIEQYF. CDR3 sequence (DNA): TGTGCCAGCAGCTTAGGAGGAGGGATCGAGCAGTACTTC.

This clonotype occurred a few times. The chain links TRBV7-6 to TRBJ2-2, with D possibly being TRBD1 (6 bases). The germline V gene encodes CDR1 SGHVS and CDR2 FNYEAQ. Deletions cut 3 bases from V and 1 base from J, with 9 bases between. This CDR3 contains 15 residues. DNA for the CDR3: TGTGCCAGCAGCTTTCACAGGGAGAACACCGGGGAGCTGTTTTTT. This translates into CASSFHRENTGELFF.

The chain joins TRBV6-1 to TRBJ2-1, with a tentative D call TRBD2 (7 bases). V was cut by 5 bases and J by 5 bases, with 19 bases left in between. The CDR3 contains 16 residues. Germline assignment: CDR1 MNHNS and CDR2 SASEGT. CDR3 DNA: TGTGCCAGCAGTCTCGTAGGGGGGGGCGGCCACAATGAGCAGTTCTTC. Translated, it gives CASSLVGGGGHNEQFF.

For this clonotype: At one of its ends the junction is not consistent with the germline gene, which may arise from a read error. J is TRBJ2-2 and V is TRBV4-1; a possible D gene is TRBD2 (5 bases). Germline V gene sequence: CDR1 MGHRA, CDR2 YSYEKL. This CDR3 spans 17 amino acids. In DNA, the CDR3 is TGCGCCAGCAGCCAAGATGATCCGGGAACCCTTACCGGGGAGCTGTATTTT. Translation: CASSQDDPGTLTGELYF.

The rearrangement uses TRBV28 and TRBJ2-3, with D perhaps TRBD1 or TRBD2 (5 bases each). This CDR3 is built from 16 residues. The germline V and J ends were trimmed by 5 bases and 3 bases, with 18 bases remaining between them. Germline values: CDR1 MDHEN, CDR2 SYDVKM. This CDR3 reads CASSLGPTKRTDTQYF. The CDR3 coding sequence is TGTGCCAGCAGTCTGGGACCAACAAAGCGAACAGATACGCAGTATTTT.

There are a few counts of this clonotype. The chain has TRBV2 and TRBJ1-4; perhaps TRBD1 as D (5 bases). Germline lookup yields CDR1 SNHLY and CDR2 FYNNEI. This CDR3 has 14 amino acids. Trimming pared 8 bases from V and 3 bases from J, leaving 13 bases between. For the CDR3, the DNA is TGTGCCAGCGAAGACAGTGGGGCTAATGAAAAACTGTTTTTT. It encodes CASEDSGANEKLFF.

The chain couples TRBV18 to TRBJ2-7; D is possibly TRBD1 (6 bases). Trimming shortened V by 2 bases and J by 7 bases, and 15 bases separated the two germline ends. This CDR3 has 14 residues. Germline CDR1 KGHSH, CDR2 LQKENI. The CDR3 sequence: CASSPETGHLEQYV. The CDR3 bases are TGTGCCAGCTCACCAGAGACAGGACATCTTGAGCAGTACGTC.

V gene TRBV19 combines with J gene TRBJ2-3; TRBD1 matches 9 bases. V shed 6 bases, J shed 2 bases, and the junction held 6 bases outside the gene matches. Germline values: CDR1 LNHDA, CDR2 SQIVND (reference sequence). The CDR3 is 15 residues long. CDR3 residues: CASRTGQGYTDTQYF. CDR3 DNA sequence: TGTGCCAGTAGAACGGGACAGGGATACACAGATACGCAGTATTTT.